Detailed here is one TCR beta chain. Antigen: not known. These data originate in a study of T cell responses to AZD1222 COVID-19 vaccine. General observations from the study: Donors skewed white British and female; clonal diversity was possibly underestimated. There were repertoire samples only from the period after the peak T cell response. An increase in Spike-specific TCR breadth and depth was observed after two AZD1222 doses.

Second doses were pooled across both intervals (about 4 or about 12 weeks). Trimming pared 1 base from V and 3 bases from J, leaving 7 bases between. The length of the CDR3 is 15 residues. Germline CDR1 reads LGHNA; CDR2 reads YSLEER. The repertoire was sequenced with immunoSEQ multiplex PCR; TCRdb's copy has only in-frame clones and lacks some. The sample includes about 140,000 clones, over 85% seen only once; the top ten take approximately 6.9%. Sequencing was performed on peripheral blood, taken 28 days after the second AZD1222 dose. The sequence was obtained from an adult who received the AZD1222 COVID-19 vaccine. The rearrangement uses TRBV4-3 and TRBJ2-6; D is ambiguous. For the CDR3, the DNA is TGCGCCAGCAGCCAAGGGGGTTTTGGGGCCAACGTCCTGACTTTC. This gives the protein CASSQGGFGANVLTF.